This entry lists 18 T cell receptor beta chains sequenced from one sample in a study of breast tumors, draining lymph nodes, adjacent tissues. TCRdb itself ran the multiplex PCR reads through MiXCR, one entry per CDR3 protein. This sample has around 230,000 distinct CDR3 sequences; 34% occur once, and the top ten carry under 4.5%. The lymph nodes were axillary draining lymph nodes from breast cancer patients. Material: axillary lymph node tissue. Receptor source: a female donor with breast cancer. Some clones in this sample may be carry-over from other donors' samples.

As regards this clonotype: Relative to the germline gene, one junction end is altered; a read error may explain this. For the CDR3, the DNA is TGTACCAGCAGCCCACTAGGGTCTAGCACAGATACGCAGTATTTT. Translation gives CTSSPLGSSTDTQYF. V gene TRBV4-2 combines with J gene TRBJ2-3; D might be TRBD2 (5 bases). Germline CDR1 is LGHNA and CDR2 is YNFKEQ. CDR3 length equals 15 residues.

V gene TRBV6-5 combines with J gene TRBJ1-6; no firm D call. With 2 bases removed from V and 5 bases from J, the gap between germline ends came to 4 bases. In germline, CDR1 is MNHEY, CDR2 SVGAGI. This CDR3 is built from 13 residues. This chain's CDR3 is CASSYGHNSPLHF. In DNA, the CDR3 is TGTGCCAGCAGTTACGGCCATAATTCACCCCTCCACTTT.

The chain uses TRBV7-9 and TRBJ1-2; 10 bases map to TRBD1. The CDR3 loop spans 13 amino acids. V dropped 5 bases and J dropped 8; count of bases not matched to a gene: 5. Looked up from germline, CDR1 is SEHNR and CDR2 is FQNEAQ (reference sequence). CDR3 sequence (DNA): TGTGCCAGCAGCACGACAGGGGGCTGGGGCTACACCTTC. Protein sequence: CASSTTGGWGYTF.

The gene calls are TRBV5-4 and TRBJ2-2, with 14 bases fitting TRBD2. Unmatched junction bases numbered 7, after V lost 4 bases and J lost 5 bases. Germline V gene data show CDR1 as SGHNT and CDR2 as YYREEE (reference sequence). The length of the CDR3 is 17 residues. The CDR3 DNA reads as TGTGCCAGCAGCCTAGGACTAGCGGGAGGAGGAACCGGGGAGCTGTTTTTT. This gives the protein CASSLGLAGGGTGELFF.

The gene calls are TRBV19 and TRBJ2-1; D may correspond to TRBD1 or TRBD2 (6 bases each). Between the trimmed V and J ends, which lost 7 bases and 5 bases, there was a span of 9 bases. The germline gives CDR1 LNHDA, CDR2 SQIVND (reference sequence). The CDR3 spans 12 residues. CDR3 loop: CASKRGDNEQFF. The CDR3 DNA follows: TGTGCCAGTAAGAGGGGGGACAATGAGCAGTTCTTC.

The sample holds many counts of this clonotype. The J gene is TRBJ2-5, the V gene TRBV10-3; a weak D match, TRBD2 (6 bases). The CDR3 contains 12 residues. V was cut by 2 bases and J by 5 bases, with 6 bases left in between. Looked up from germline, CDR1 is ENHRY and CDR2 is SYGVKD. The CDR3 protein is CAISEGGETQYF. DNA of the CDR3: TGTGCCATCAGTGAGGGGGGGGAGACCCAGTACTTC.

This clonotype was seen at least ten times. The rearrangement links TRBV15 to TRBJ2-1; 10 positions agree with TRBD1. Germline CDR1 reads LNHNV; CDR2 reads YYDKDF (reference sequence). The CDR3 length is 16 residues. J was trimmed by 9 bases and V by 3 bases; bases with no gene match: 11. CDR3 bases: TGTGCCACCAGCAGGACTGGGGACAGGGGTGATACTGAGCAGTTCTTC. Protein: CATSRTGDRGDTEQFF.

In its sample, this clonotype was seen a few times. The conserved phenylalanine or tryptophan is not found at the CDR3 terminus, so this likely reflects a read error. Because the CDR3's place on the DNA is in doubt, the DNA is left out and the CDR3 is given as listed by TCRdb. J is TRBJ2-1 and V is TRBV7-9; the tabulated D call, TRBD1, remains unverified against the DNA. Germline lookup yields CDR1 SEHNR and CDR2 FQNEAQ (reference sequence). A total of 8 residues make up the CDR3, ends included. Here the CDR3 reads CASSTGRT.

V usage is TRBV2 and J usage is TRBJ2-3, with TRBD2 identical over 8 bases. Germline CDR1 and CDR2: SNHLY and FYNNEI. The V segment lost 8 bases and the J segment 1 base; nucleotides outside the gene matches: 5. The CDR3 has 14 amino acids. In nucleotides, the CDR3 is TGTGCCAGCCTTAGCGGGACCGGCACAGATACGCAGTATTTT. Amino acids: CASLSGTGTDTQYF.

This clonotype was detected many times. The V call is TRBV24-1, the J call TRBJ1-5, with D possibly matching TRBD1 (5 bases). The CDR3 has 14 amino acids. Germline loops: CDR1 KGHDR, CDR2 SFDVKD. With 5 bases removed from V and 4 bases from J, the gap between germline ends came to 11 bases. CDR3 region: CATSGGRVNQPQHF. In DNA form, the CDR3 reads TGTGCCACCAGTGGGGGGAGGGTTAATCAGCCCCAGCATTTT.

This chain joins TRBV14 and TRBJ1-6; the D is unclear. CDR3 length equals 15 residues. Trimming pared 6 bases from V and 0 bases from J, leaving 9 bases between. The V gene's germline CDR1 is SGHDN and CDR2 FVKESK. The CDR3 reads CASSQQFSYNSPLHF. The DNA of the CDR3 is TGTGCCAGCAGTCAGCAGTTCTCCTATAATTCACCCCTCCACTTT.

Ten or more counts support this clonotype. V gene TRBV5-1 combines with J gene TRBJ2-6, with 9 bases that match TRBD1. In germline, CDR1 is SGHRS, CDR2 YFSETQ. The CDR3 is 16 residues long. J lost 2 bases, V lost 1 base, and 1 base had no gene match. The CDR3 DNA sequence: TGCGCCAGCAGCTTGACAGGGGGCACTGGGGCCAACGTCCTGACTTTC. Its protein is CASSLTGGTGANVLTF.

V gene TRBV12-3 or TRBV12-4 combines with J gene TRBJ1-1; D is undetermined. This CDR3 is 11 amino acids long. The germline V and J ends were trimmed by 1 base and 5 bases, with 2 bases remaining between them. This chain's CDR3 is CASSLETEAFF. The CDR3 region has the DNA TGTGCCAGCAGTTTAGAAACTGAAGCTTTCTTT.

The chain couples TRBV5-1 to TRBJ1-2; 7 bases map to TRBD1. CDR1 is SGHRS and CDR2 is YFSETQ in the germline V gene. J was trimmed by 0 bases and V by 3 bases; bases with no gene match: 5. This CDR3 is 15 amino acids long. Here the CDR3 DNA reads TGCGCCAGCAGCTGGGGGCAGGGGGCTAACTATGGCTACACCTTC. It codes for CASSWGQGANYGYTF.

This clonotype was counted many times. The chain carries TRBV11-2 and TRBJ1-2; maybe TRBD1 (5 bases). The germline V gene has CDR1 SGHAT and CDR2 FQNNGV. V was cut by 3 bases and J by 8 bases, with 28 bases left in between. The CDR3 is 18 residues long. DNA for the CDR3: TGTGCCAGCAGCTTTATTGCCCGCCGGGACCGGAGAGCGGGGGGCTACACCTTC. It translates to CASSFIARRDRRAGGYTF.

The sample holds one count of this clonotype. The rearrangement links TRBV7-2 to TRBJ2-7, with D perhaps matching TRBD1 or TRBD2 (5 bases each). The V gene's germline CDR1 is SGHTA and CDR2 FQGNSA. CDR3 length: 15 amino acids. V lost 2 bases and J 7 bases, leaving 18 bases between the germline ends. CDR3 sequence reads: CASSLSVGDPPEQYF. The CDR3 nucleotides read TGTGCCAGCAGCTTATCGGTGGGGGACCCCCCTGAGCAGTACTTC.

This clonotype came up once. The chain links TRBV9 to TRBJ2-7, with TRBD2 identical over 10 bases. The CDR3 is 17 amino acids. Trimming removed 1 base from V and 0 bases from J; junction bases left unmatched: 7. Germline V gene sequence: CDR1 SGDLS, CDR2 YYNGEE. CDR3: CASSVRSGGAYSYEQYF. In nucleotides, the CDR3 is TGTGCCAGCAGCGTAAGAAGCGGGGGGGCCTACTCCTACGAGCAGTACTTC.

In this sample, this clonotype turned up many times. The genes are TRBV19 and TRBJ1-4; 8 bases map to TRBD1. CDR1 and CDR2 (germline): LNHDA, SQIVND (reference sequence). CDR3 length: 18 residues. The junction had 9 bases not matched to a gene; V was cut back by 2 bases and J by 1 base. The CDR3 DNA is TGTGCCAGTAGTATAAGACAGGGGCGTCTGGTAACTAATGAAAAACTGTTTTTT. This sequence encodes CASSIRQGRLVTNEKLFF.